The rows below give T cell receptor beta chains drawn from one sample of a study of cytomegalovirus exposure and HLA in healthy donors. Profiling relied on immunoSEQ multiplex PCR, and the TCRdb table lists in-frame clones only, not all of them. The table lists 200,000 or so clones, approximately 80% of them singletons. The sequencing input was PBMCs. All receptors come from a man aged 40-55 years in good health and CMV-seronegative. CDR3s include the opening cysteine and the closing phenylalanine or tryptophan. The D gene is left open where the match is weak. Only part of the rows carry a size: once, few, many, or a class if the clone is expanded.

NA	TRBV7-3	TRBJ2-3	NA	TGTGCCAGCAGCTCCCCCGACCGGACAATAGCAGCAGATACGCAGTATTTT	CASSSPDRTIAADTQYF
NA	TRBV19	TRBJ1-2	NA	TGTGCCAGTAGTATAGAGGCGGGGGTTAACTATGGCTACACCTTC	CASSIEAGVNYGYTF
NA	TRBV19	TRBJ1-5	NA	TGTGCCAGTAGTATCGCATCTGGGGGCGGTGAGCAGCCCCAGCATTTT	CASSIASGGGEQPQHF
once	TRBV4-1	TRBJ2-1	NA	TGCGCCAGCAGCCAAGGCCCCGAGGGGACTTTTTACAATGAGCAGTTCTTC	CASSQGPEGTFYNEQFF
NA	TRBV5-1	TRBJ2-7	NA	TGCGCCAGCAGCCTCAGCCCCAGGAAAGCCTACGAGCAGTACTTC	CASSLSPRKAYEQYF
NA	TRBV5-1	TRBJ1-6	NA	TGCGCCAGCAGCTTGGGGAGGCTCCCCCTCCACTTT	CASSLGRLPLHF
NA	TRBV2	TRBJ2-7	NA	TGTGCCAGCAGTTCAGGATACGAGCAGTACTTC	CASSSGYEQYF
NA	TRBV12-2	TRBJ1-4	NA	TGTGCAAGTCGCCCAAGGGACAGGGGGGAAAAACTGTTTTTT	CASRPRDRGEKLFF
NA	TRBV7-9	TRBJ1-1	TRBD1	TGTGCCAGCAGCTTAGGACAGGGTTACACTGAAGCTTTCTTT	CASSLGQGYTEAFF
NA	TRBV28	TRBJ1-4	TRBD1	TGTGCCAGCAGTAACGGACAGGGAGGGGAAAAACTGTTTTTT	CASSNGQGGEKLFF
few	TRBV5-4	TRBJ2-7	NA	TGTGCCAGCAGCTGGGGTGACAGCCGCTCCTACGAGCAGTACTTC	CASSWGDSRSYEQYF
once	TRBV7-2	TRBJ2-2	NA	TGTGCCAGCACCAGAGTCCAGGGGACCGGGGAGCTGTTTTTT	CASTRVQGTGELFF
NA	TRBV4-3	TRBJ2-6	NA	TGCGCCAGCAGCCAAGATGGCTTTGGGGCCAACGTCCTGACTTTC	CASSQDGFGANVLTF
NA	TRBV9	TRBJ2-1	NA	TGTGCCAGCAGCGAGTGGAGGGCGGCCTCCTACAATGAGCAGTTCTTC	CASSEWRAASYNEQFF